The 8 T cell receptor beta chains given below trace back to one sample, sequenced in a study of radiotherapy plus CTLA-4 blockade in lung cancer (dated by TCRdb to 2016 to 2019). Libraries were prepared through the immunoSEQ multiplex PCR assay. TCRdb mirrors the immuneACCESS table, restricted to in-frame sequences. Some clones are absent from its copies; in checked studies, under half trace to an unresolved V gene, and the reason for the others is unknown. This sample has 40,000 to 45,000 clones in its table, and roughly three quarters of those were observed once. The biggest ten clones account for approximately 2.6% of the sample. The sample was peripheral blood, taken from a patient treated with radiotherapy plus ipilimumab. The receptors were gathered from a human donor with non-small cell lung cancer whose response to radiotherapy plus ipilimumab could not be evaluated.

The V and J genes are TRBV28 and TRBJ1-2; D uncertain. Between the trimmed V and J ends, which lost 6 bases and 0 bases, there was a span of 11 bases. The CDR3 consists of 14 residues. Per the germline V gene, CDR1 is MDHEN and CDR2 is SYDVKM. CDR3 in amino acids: CASRPGEANYGYTF. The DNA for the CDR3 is TGTGCCAGCAGGCCCGGGGAGGCTAACTATGGCTACACCTTC.

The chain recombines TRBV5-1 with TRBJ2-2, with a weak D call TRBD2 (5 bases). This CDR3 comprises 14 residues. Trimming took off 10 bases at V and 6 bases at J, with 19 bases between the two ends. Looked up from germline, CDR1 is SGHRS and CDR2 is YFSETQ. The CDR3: CAAGRGIRSGELFF. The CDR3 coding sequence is TGCGCCGCTGGACGAGGGATTAGATCCGGGGAGCTGTTTTTT.

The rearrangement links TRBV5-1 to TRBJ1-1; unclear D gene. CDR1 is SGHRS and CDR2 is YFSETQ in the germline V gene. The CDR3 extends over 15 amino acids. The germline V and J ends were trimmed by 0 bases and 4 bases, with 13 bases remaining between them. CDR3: CASSLGVTGFTEAFF. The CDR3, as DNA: TGCGCCAGCAGCTTGGGTGTTACGGGGTTCACTGAAGCTTTCTTT.

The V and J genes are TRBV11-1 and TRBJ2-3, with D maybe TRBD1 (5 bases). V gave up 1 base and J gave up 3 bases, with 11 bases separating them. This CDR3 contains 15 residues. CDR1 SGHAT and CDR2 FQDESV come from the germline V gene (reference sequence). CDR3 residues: CASSLVGAQTDTQYF. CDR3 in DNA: TGTGCCAGCAGCTTAGTAGGGGCCCAGACAGATACGCAGTATTTT.

CDR3 coding DNA: TGTGCCAGCAGCTGGCGGACAGGGGACGGGGAGCTGTTTTTT. Protein: CASSWRTGDGELFF. V is TRBV7-3 and J is TRBJ2-2; 9 bases map to TRBD1. Germline-derived CDR1 and CDR2 are SGHTA and FQGTGA. The CDR3 length is 14 residues. V lost 4 bases to trimming and J lost 7 bases; unmatched junction nucleotides: 4.

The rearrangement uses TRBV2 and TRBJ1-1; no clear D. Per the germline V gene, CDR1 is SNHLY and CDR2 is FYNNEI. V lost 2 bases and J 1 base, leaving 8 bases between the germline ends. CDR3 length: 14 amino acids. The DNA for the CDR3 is TGTGCCAGCAGTGAAAATTGGCAGAACACTGAAGCTTTCTTT. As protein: CASSENWQNTEAFF. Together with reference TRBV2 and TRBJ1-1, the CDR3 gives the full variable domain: EPEVTQTPSHQVTQMGQEVILRCVPISNHLYFYWYRQILGQKVEFLVSFYNNEISEKSEIFDDQFSVERPDGSNFTLKIRSTKLEDSAMYFCASSENWQNTEAFFGQGTRLTVV.

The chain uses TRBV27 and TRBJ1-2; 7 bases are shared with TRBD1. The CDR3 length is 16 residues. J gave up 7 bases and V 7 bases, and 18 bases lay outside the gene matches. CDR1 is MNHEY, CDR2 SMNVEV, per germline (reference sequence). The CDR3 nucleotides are TGTGCCAGCAAGAGTTCACGCCGACAGGGAGCTATTGGCTACACCTTC. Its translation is CASKSSRRQGAIGYTF.

CDR3 bases: TGTGCCAGCAAGGGGGCTGGACGGTATAATTCACCCCTCCACTTT. Its protein is CASKGAGRYNSPLHF. The J gene is TRBJ1-6, the V gene TRBV28; TRBD1 matches at 7 bases. With V trimmed by 7 bases and J by 4 bases, 7 bases remained unmatched. In germline, CDR1 is MDHEN, CDR2 SYDVKM. This CDR3 is built from 15 residues.